These 23 T cell receptor beta chains were all obtained from the same sample, sequenced in a study of identical twins. TCRdb processed the 5' RACE reads anew with MiXCR; each CDR3 protein has one entry. This table holds approximately 1.8 million distinct CDR3 sequences, roughly a third found once. The sequencing sample was made of cord blood. Receptors originate from a newborn girl in good health.

V usage is TRBV3-1 and J usage is TRBJ2-7, with TRBD1 as a possible D gene (6 bases). CDR1 is LGHDT and CDR2 is YNNKEL in the germline V gene (reference sequence). Trimming pared 3 bases from V and 0 bases from J, leaving 21 bases between. The CDR3 has 18 amino acids. The CDR3 region has the DNA TGTGCCAGCAGCCAGGGGGCATCTAGCATTGTTTTCTCCTACGAGCAGTACTTC. Residues: CASSQGASSIVFSYEQYF.

The rearrangement joins TRBV2 to TRBJ1-1; perhaps TRBD1 as D (6 bases). V was trimmed by 8 bases and J by 4 bases, leaving 26 bases between them. The length of the CDR3 is 17 residues. Germline CDR1 SNHLY, CDR2 FYNNEI. Here the CDR3 reads CASLPLGQRSLGTEAFF. For the CDR3, the DNA is TGTGCCAGCTTACCTCTAGGACAGCGGAGTTTGGGCACTGAAGCTTTCTTT.

The J gene is TRBJ1-2, the V gene TRBV28, with TRBD1 matching 9 bases. CDR1 and CDR2 (germline): MDHEN, SYDVKM. With V trimmed by 7 bases and J by 4 bases, 7 bases remained unmatched. The length of the CDR3 is 14 residues. The chain's CDR3 is CASNTGGPGYGYTF. CDR3 DNA: TGTGCCAGCAATACAGGGGGCCCGGGCTATGGCTACACCTTC.

This clonotype was picked up a small number of times. This may come from a read error, since a much larger clone is one base off. The chain joins TRBV4-2 to TRBJ2-1; the D gene is possibly TRBD1 (5 bases). The ends were cut back, 2 bases at V and 13 bases at J, with 21 bases in the middle. CDR3 length: 15 residues. The germline V gene encodes CDR1 LGHNA and CDR2 YNFKEQ. CDR3 protein: CASSQSVREQETQFF. The CDR3 bases are TGTGCCAGCAGCCAATCGGTCAGGGAACAAGAGACCCAGTTCTTC.

In this sample, this clonotype turned up a few times. The chain uses TRBV9 and TRBJ2-1; TRBD2 matches 10 bases. This CDR3 region has 17 residues. The V gene's germline CDR1 is SGDLS and CDR2 YYNGEE. J was trimmed by 0 bases and V by 1 base; bases with no gene match: 4. The CDR3 region has the DNA TGTGCCAGCAGCGTACTAGCGGGAGCCTCCTCCTACAATGAGCAGTTCTTC. Amino acids: CASSVLAGASSYNEQFF.

In regard to this clonotype: The junction does not match germline at one end; this may be a read error. V gene TRBV24-1 combines with J gene TRBJ2-5, with 8 positions matching TRBD1. The CDR3 spans 14 residues. Germline V lookup: CDR1 KGHDR, CDR2 SFDVKD. The CDR3 coding sequence is TGTGCCACCAGTGATCAGGGGGCTGGAGAGACCCGGTACTTC. Its translation: CATSDQGAGETRYF.

A few counts support this clonotype. The gene calls are TRBV6-2 or TRBV6-3 and TRBJ2-4; 9 bases are a match to TRBD1. This CDR3 has 12 amino acids. Losses at the gene ends were 5 bases for V and 15 bases for J; bases not matched to a gene: 8. Germline CDR1 MNHEY, CDR2 SVGEGT. The CDR3 bases are TGTGCCAGCAGTCCCACCGGGACAGGGCCGTACTTC. This sequence encodes CASSPTGTGPYF.

V and J are TRBV20-1 and TRBJ2-7; 8 bases line up with TRBD1. The closer fit of TRBJ2-5 to the DNA end suggests the J call may be wrong. The length of the CDR3 is 15 residues. Germline loops: CDR1 DFQATT, CDR2 SNEGSKA (reference sequence). The CDR3 loop is CSARDYRGEKETQYF. The CDR3 nucleotides read TGCAGTGCTAGAGATTACAGGGGGGAGAAGGAGACCCAGTACTTC.

The chain combines TRBV2 with TRBJ1-2; D perhaps matches TRBD1 (6 bases). Germline CDR1 and CDR2: SNHLY and FYNNEI. This CDR3 spans 15 amino acids. Trimming cost V 3 bases and J 4 bases, with 15 bases left between them. CDR3 residues: CASSDGREGGYGYTF. The DNA of the CDR3 is TGTGCCAGCAGTGATGGGAGAGAGGGGGGCTATGGCTACACCTTC.

This clonotype has just a few counts. This rearrangement joins TRBV20-1 to TRBJ1-5, with D perhaps TRBD1 (5 bases). V was pared by 3 bases and J by 2 bases, with 14 bases between. Per germline, CDR1 DFQATT and CDR2 SNEGSKA (reference sequence). This CDR3 is 15 amino acids long. The CDR3 region is CSARGRPSGNQPQHF. DNA of the CDR3: TGCAGTGCTAGGGGACGCCCTTCGGGCAATCAGCCCCAGCATTTT.

V usage is TRBV6-2 or TRBV6-3 and J usage is TRBJ2-7, with 9 positions matching TRBD2. This CDR3 spans 15 amino acids. Per the germline V gene, CDR1 is MNHEY and CDR2 is SVGEGT. The V and J ends lost 6 bases and 0 bases, in that order; junction bases with no gene match: 6. In nucleotides, the CDR3 is TGTGCCAGCAGACCTAGCGGGGACCGCTCCTACGAGCAGTACTTC. This gives the protein CASRPSGDRSYEQYF.

A few counts support this clonotype. The J gene is TRBJ2-3, the V gene TRBV20-1; a possible D gene is TRBD2 (6 bases). Trimming left V 3 bases short and J 2 bases short, with 21 bases between. The V gene's germline CDR1 is DFQATT and CDR2 SNEGSKA (reference sequence). The CDR3 is 17 residues long. This CDR3 reads CSARPDISGRTTDTQYF. Here the CDR3 DNA reads TGCAGTGCTAGGCCCGATATTAGCGGCCGTACCACAGATACGCAGTATTTT.

This rearrangement joins TRBV7-2 to TRBJ2-1; 7 bases agree with TRBD2. Trimming cost V 0 bases and J 2 bases; bases outside gene matches: 7. The germline V gene has CDR1 SGHTA and CDR2 FQGNSA. The CDR3 runs to 17 residues. The chain's CDR3 is CASSLATGLPAYNEQFF. DNA of the CDR3: TGTGCCAGCAGCTTAGCGACGGGACTACCGGCCTACAATGAGCAGTTCTTC.

A few counts support this clonotype. The V call is TRBV20-1, the J call TRBJ2-2, with D possibly matching TRBD2 (5 bases). CDR1 and CDR2 from the germline V gene are DFQATT and SNEGSKA (reference sequence). V was trimmed by 1 base and J by 4 bases, leaving 13 bases between them. The CDR3 extends over 15 amino acids. The CDR3 loop reads CSARGLADGTGELFF. In DNA form, the CDR3 reads TGCAGTGCTAGAGGCCTAGCAGATGGCACCGGGGAGCTGTTTTTT.

CDR3 in amino acids: CASSLERFQETQYF. In DNA form, the CDR3 reads TGTGCCAGCAGCTTGGAAAGGTTCCAAGAGACCCAGTACTTC. The chain has TRBV5-6 and TRBJ2-5, with no clear D. The CDR3 length is 14 residues. The V and J ends lost 0 bases and 1 base respectively, with 7 bases between them. Germline lookup yields CDR1 SGHDT and CDR2 YYEEEE.

In its sample, this clonotype was seen a few times. V and J are TRBV7-2 and TRBJ2-3, with 9 bases aligning to TRBD2. The V segment lost 0 bases and the J segment 1 base; nucleotides outside the gene matches: 5. The CDR3 runs to 17 residues. Per the germline V gene, CDR1 is SGHTA and CDR2 is FQGNSA. The CDR3 DNA sequence: TGTGCCAGCAGCTTAGCCTCTAGCGGGACCCGCACAGATACGCAGTATTTT. Translating gives CASSLASSGTRTDTQYF.

This clonotype came up a few times. This chain joins TRBV7-9 and TRBJ1-5; D not resolved. V dropped 3 bases and J dropped 3 bases, with 9 bases sitting between them. Germline values: CDR1 SEHNR, CDR2 FQNEAQ (reference sequence). The CDR3 loop spans 14 amino acids. The CDR3 sequence: CASSFRTNNQPQHF. The CDR3 DNA is TGTGCCAGCAGCTTCAGGACTAACAATCAGCCCCAGCATTTT.

The rearrangement joins TRBV4-1 to TRBJ1-6; TRBD1 agrees at 7 bases. Germline CDR1 reads MGHRA; CDR2 reads YSYEKL. Trimming at V came to 4 bases and at J to 7 bases, leaving 7 bases not matched to a gene. This CDR3 is 15 amino acids long. Here the CDR3 DNA reads TGCGCCAGCAGCCTGCGACAGGGCCTCAATTCACCCCTCCACTTT. Its translation is CASSLRQGLNSPLHF.

This clonotype was seen only a few times. V is TRBV28 and J is TRBJ2-7; 10 bases fit TRBD1. The V gene end was trimmed by 5 bases and the J gene end by 7 bases; junction bases not matched to a gene: 11. The CDR3 has 15 amino acids. The germline CDR1 and CDR2 sequences are MDHEN and SYDVKM. CDR3 in DNA: TGTGCCAGCAGTCCCCCGGGACAGGGGACAGGGGAGCAGTACTTC. Protein sequence: CASSPPGQGTGEQYF.

The rearrangement links TRBV21-1 to TRBJ1-4. TRBV21-1 constitutes a pseudogene. This CDR3 region has 19 residues. The CDR3 loop reads CASSKVRARGEKSNEKLFF. In nucleotides, the CDR3 is TGTGCCAGCAGCAAAGTTAGAGCTAGAGGGGAGAAGAGTAATGAAAAACTGTTTTTT.

In regard to this clonotype: A much larger clonotype is one base distant, so this may be a read error. The V and J genes are TRBV6-1 and TRBJ1-6, with D unresolved. The V end was cut by 6 bases, the J end by 0 bases, with 9 bases between. The CDR3 covers 15 residues. Germline-derived CDR1 and CDR2 are MNHNS and SASEGT. In DNA, the CDR3 is TGTGCCAGCAGGTTCGAGAGCTCCTATAATTCACCCCTCCACTTT. Residues: CASRFESSYNSPLHF.

As regards this clonotype: This could be a read error, since a much larger clone is one nucleotide away. The rearrangement joins TRBV27 to TRBJ2-5; no clear D gene. V gave up 2 bases and J gave up 11 bases, with 15 bases separating them. This CDR3 comprises 13 residues. Germline-derived CDR1 and CDR2 are MNHEY and SMNVEV (reference sequence). CDR3 residues: CASSLGHSRGQYF. CDR3 in DNA: TGTGCCAGCAGTTTAGGGCACTCTCGTGGGCAGTACTTC.

This clonotype was observed at least ten times. The chain uses TRBV24-1 and TRBJ1-2; perhaps TRBD1 as D (5 bases). V dropped 3 bases and J dropped 3 bases, with 13 bases sitting between them. The CDR3 consists of 15 residues. Per germline, CDR1 KGHDR and CDR2 SFDVKD. In DNA form, the CDR3 reads TGTGCCACCAGTGATGGAGGCAGGGAGGACTATGGCTACACCTTC. Its translation: CATSDGGREDYGYTF.